The rows below give T cell receptor beta chains drawn from one sample of a study of beta chain features in type 1 diabetes. Some clones are missing from TCRdb's copy, which holds only in-frame ones; the method was immunoSEQ multiplex PCR. The data contain approximately 100,000 clones, 40% of them seen just once; the ten biggest clones take up about 0.07%. Sample: stem cell memory CD4+ T cells from blood. The receptors were gathered from a woman aged 18-29 years in good health. Both conserved end residues are part of each CDR3. A D gene is named only where the DNA matches it firmly. Some rows mark clone size as missing; the rest say once, few, many or name a class of expanded clone.

j_call v_call cdr3_length d_call clone_size cdr3_nt cdr3_aa
TRBJ1-4 TRBV23-1 12 TRBD1 many TGCGCCTTGACAGGGGCGAATGAAAAACTGTTTTTT CALTGANEKLFF
TRBJ2-7 TRBV18 12 NA NA TGTGCCAGCTCACCCGGAGCCTACGAGCAGTACTTC CASSPGAYEQYF
TRBJ2-5 TRBV5-1 15 NA NA TGCGCCAGCAGCCTGGGGTCGGGGTTTTTAGAGACCCAGTACTTC CASSLGSGFLETQYF
TRBJ2-2 TRBV7-2 12 NA NA TGTGCCAGCAGCTTCTTTATCGGGGAGCTGTTTTTT CASSFFIGELFF
TRBJ2-5 TRBV5-4 15 TRBD2 few TGTGCCAGCAGCATCGGACTAGCGGCTCAAGAGACCCAGTACTTC CASSIGLAAQETQYF
TRBJ1-5 TRBV28 17 TRBD1 NA TGTGCCAGCAGTCTGGACAGGGGGCTGGGACCCAATCAGCCCCAGCATTTT CASSLDRGLGPNQPQHF
TRBJ2-2 TRBV5-1 16 TRBD1 NA TGCGCCAGCAGCCCCCGGACAGGGGTGGCCACCGGGGAGCTGTTTTTT CASSPRTGVATGELFF
TRBJ2-7 TRBV10-2 13 NA NA TGCGCCAGCAGTGAGACAGGATCCTACGAGCAGTACTTC CASSETGSYEQYF
TRBJ2-1 TRBV28 12 TRBD1 few TGTGCCAGCAGCGGGACAGCCGGTGAGCAGTTCTTC CASSGTAGEQFF
TRBJ1-1 TRBV7-9 14 NA NA TGTGCCAGCAGCTTCTTGACTCAGTCCTCGGGAGCTTTCTTT CASSFLTQSSGAFF
TRBJ2-5 TRBV7-2 13 NA few TGTGCCAGCAGCTTAACTAGCAGGCCGACCCAGTACTTC CASSLTSRPTQYF
TRBJ2-1 TRBV4-1 18 TRBD2 NA TGCGCCAGCAGGCCGACCGGGACTAGCGGGAGGGATCGCAATGAGCAGTTCTTC CASRPTGTSGRDRNEQFF
TRBJ2-1 TRBV11-2 19 TRBD2 NA TGTGCCAGCAGCCAACCGGGACTAGCGGGAGGGAGCTCCTACAATGAGCAGTTCTTC CASSQPGLAGGSSYNEQFF
TRBJ2-3 TRBV29-1 13 TRBD1 NA TGCAGCGTCGACAGGGTTATCACAGATACGCAGTATTTT CSVDRVITDTQYF
TRBJ2-1 TRBV29-1 13 NA few TGCAGCGTTGAAGATCCACCCACGGGTGAGCAGTTCTTC CSVEDPPTGEQFF
TRBJ1-1 TRBV4-2 15 TRBD1 NA TGTGCCAGCAGACCTCCAGGGGGTAAGAACACTGAAGCTTTCTTT CASRPPGGKNTEAFF
TRBJ2-3 TRBV7-3 15 TRBD1 NA TGTGCCAGCAGCTTAATCGGCAGGGGGTCCGATACGCAGTATTTT CASSLIGRGSDTQYF
TRBJ2-7 TRBV28 13 TRBD1 NA TGTGCCAGCGGCTCAGGACAGGCCTACGAGCAGTACTTC CASGSGQAYEQYF
TRBJ1-1 TRBV18 16 TRBD1 NA TGTGCCAGCTCACCAGACAGAAGGGGGCGAGGCACTGAAGCTTTCTTT CASSPDRRGRGTEAFF
TRBJ1-1 TRBV18 14 TRBD1 NA TGTGCCAGCTCACCGACAGGGACTAGCACTGAAGCTTTCTTT CASSPTGTSTEAFF
TRBJ2-2 TRBV19 17 TRBD1 NA TGTGCCAGTAGTCCCCGAGGAGACAGGGGACGAACCGGGGAGCTGTTTTTT CASSPRGDRGRTGELFF
TRBJ1-3 TRBV4-3 16 TRBD1 NA TGCGCCAGCAGCCGCGGGACAGGCAGCTCTGGAAACACCATATATTTT CASSRGTGSSGNTIYF
TRBJ1-2 TRBV28 14 TRBD1 NA TGTGCCAGCAGTACAGGGGGGCCCAACTATGGCTACACCTTC CASSTGGPNYGYTF
TRBJ1-2 TRBV28 15 TRBD1 few TGTGCCATCCTCCCCAGGACAGGGACCAACTATGGCTACACCTTC CAILPRTGTNYGYTF
TRBJ2-4 TRBV28 16 TRBD2 few TGTGCCAGCAGTCTAGCGGGGCTCTTAGCCAAAAACATTCAGTACTTC CASSLAGLLAKNIQYF
TRBJ2-1 TRBV27 17 TRBD2 NA TGTGCCAGCAGTCCTCCCCTCGGGGGGGCTAAGTACAATGAGCAGTTCTTC CASSPPLGGAKYNEQFF
TRBJ1-1 TRBV7-8 15 TRBD1 few TGTGCCAGCAGCTTAAGGGACAGGGTATACACTGAAGCTTTCTTT CASSLRDRVYTEAFF
TRBJ2-1 TRBV7-2 14 NA NA TGTGCCAGCGGAACTGACAGCTTTAGAAATGAGCAGTTCTTC CASGTDSFRNEQFF
TRBJ2-1 TRBV7-9 16 TRBD2 NA TGTGCCAGCAGCTTAGGCCTAGCGGGGGGGTTTAATGAGCAGTTCTTC CASSLGLAGGFNEQFF
TRBJ2-1 TRBV7-9 15 TRBD2 NA TGTGCCAGCAGCCCCCTGGGGACTAGTTACAATGAGCAGTTCTTC CASSPLGTSYNEQFF
TRBJ2-1 TRBV5-1 15 TRBD2 few TGCGCCAGCAGCTTTTCGGGACTAGTTTTCAGTGAGCAGTTCTTC CASSFSGLVFSEQFF
TRBJ2-3 TRBV7-9 13 NA once TGTGCCAGCAGCTTAGCCAGGACAGATACGCAGTATTTT CASSLARTDTQYF
TRBJ1-5 TRBV9 13 NA once TGTGCCAGCAGCGCCAAGGCGGATCAGCCCCAGCATTTT CASSAKADQPQHF
TRBJ1-2 TRBV7-8 16 TRBD1 NA TGTGCCAGCAGCCGATCCCCTGGACAGGGTGGCTATGGCTACACCTTC CASSRSPGQGGYGYTF
TRBJ1-1 TRBV4-3 16 NA NA TGCGCCAGCAGCCAAGTAATTCGGCGGGCGACCCTTGAAGCTTTCTTT CASSQVIRRATLEAFF
TRBJ2-7 TRBV5-6 12 NA NA TGTGCCAGCCGCGGGCCCCCCCACGAGCAGTACTTC CASRGPPHEQYF
TRBJ2-1 TRBV5-1 13 NA NA TGCGCCAGCAGCTTGGGTCTTTACAATGAGCAGTTCTTC CASSLGLYNEQFF
TRBJ2-1 TRBV7-3 13 NA NA TGTGCCAGCAGCTTAATCAGGGGAAATGAGCAGTTCTTC CASSLIRGNEQFF
TRBJ2-1 TRBV7-9 14 NA few TGTGCCAGCAGGGTTGATTTGACTCACAATGAGCAGTTCTTC CASRVDLTHNEQFF
TRBJ1-3 TRBV28 14 NA NA TGTGCCAGCAGTCCCTGGGCCTCTGGAAACACCATATATTTT CASSPWASGNTIYF
TRBJ1-5 TRBV11-2 14 TRBD1 few TGTGCCAGCAGCCTCGGGACAGACAATCAGCCCCAGCATTTT CASSLGTDNQPQHF
TRBJ2-2 TRBV7-2 16 TRBD1 NA TGTGCCAGCAGCCCTCTAGGGACAGCTAATACCGGGGAGCTGTTTTTT CASSPLGTANTGELFF
TRBJ2-7 TRBV30 13 TRBD1 NA TGTGCCTCAATACGGGACAGCTCCTACGAGCAGTACTTC CASIRDSSYEQYF
TRBJ2-7 TRBV28 13 TRBD1 NA TGTGCCAGCAGGCGGACAGGGGTTTACGAGCAGTACTTC CASRRTGVYEQYF
TRBJ1-1 TRBV18 16 TRBD1 NA TGTGCCAGCTCACCATTACCGGGACAGGTGAACACTGAAGCTTTCTTT CASSPLPGQVNTEAFF
TRBJ1-5 TRBV6-1 15 NA NA TGTGCCAGCAGTGAAGTTGTATATAGCAATCAGCCCCAGCATTTT CASSEVVYSNQPQHF
TRBJ2-1 TRBV23-1 11 TRBD1 many TGCGCCAGCGGCCACAGGGGGGAGCAGTTCTTC CASGHRGEQFF
TRBJ2-5 TRBV7-3 17 TRBD2 NA TGTGCCAGCAGCTTACGCCCGACTAGCGGGAGTGCGGAGACCCAGTACTTC CASSLRPTSGSAETQYF
TRBJ2-3 TRBV5-6 14 TRBD2 NA TGTGCCAGCAGCTTCGGGGGGGAATCAGATACGCAGTATTTT CASSFGGESDTQYF
TRBJ2-1 TRBV5-1 15 TRBD1 NA TGCGCCAGCAGCCCGGGGACAGGGGAGACCAATGAGCAGTTCTTC CASSPGTGETNEQFF
TRBJ2-1 TRBV7-2 14 NA few TGTGCCAGCAGCTTAGCGTTCCAGGGCGGTGAGCAGTTCTTC CASSLAFQGGEQFF
TRBJ2-5 TRBV7-9 15 NA once TGTGCCAGCAGCTTAGCCGGCAGGCGAGAAGAGACCCAGTACTTC CASSLAGRREETQYF
TRBJ2-7 TRBV12-5 17 TRBD1 few TGTGCTAGTGGTTTGCTCCGGACAGGTGGGAGCTCCTACGAGCAGTACTTC CASGLLRTGGSSYEQYF
TRBJ1-1 TRBV28 14 NA NA TGTGCCAGCAGTTTCTGGGGGCGCGGCACTGAAGCTTTCTTT CASSFWGRGTEAFF
TRBJ1-2 TRBV25-1 14 NA NA TGTGCCAGCAGTCACCCCGGGGAGGCCTATGGCTACACCTTC CASSHPGEAYGYTF